The next 8 T cell receptor beta chains were all read from a single sample in a study of neurological immune-mediated disorders. TCRdb used MiXCR to reprocess the 5' RACE reads, holding one entry per CDR3 protein. The table shows 15,000 to 20,000 distinct CDR3 sequences, with roughly 20% occurring only once. Sequencing input: PBMCs. Source of these receptors: a man aged 45-60 years in good health.

This clonotype was counted ten times or more. The rearrangement joins TRBV20-1 to TRBJ2-7; D is unclear. Germline CDR1 is DFQATT and CDR2 is SNEGSKA (reference sequence). V lost 0 bases and J lost 3, with 15 bases in between. The CDR3 spans 15 residues. This CDR3 is CSARDSDGPLYEQYF. For the CDR3, the DNA is TGCAGTGCTAGAGATTCAGATGGCCCCCTCTACGAGCAGTACTTC.

V gene TRBV6-4 combines with J gene TRBJ2-1, with 10 bases that match TRBD2. V trimming: 5 bases; J trimming: 5 bases; junction bases outside the gene matches: 3. CDR3 length equals 14 residues. Looked up from germline, CDR1 is MRHNA and CDR2 is SNTAGT. CDR3 coding DNA: TGTGCCAGCAGTACTAGCGGGGATAACAATGAGCAGTTCTTC. It is translated as CASSTSGDNNEQFF.

This clonotype was seen many times. The V call is TRBV20-1, the J call TRBJ2-5; 12 bases align to TRBD2. Germline CDR1 is DFQATT and CDR2 is SNEGSKA (reference sequence). The CDR3 is 15 amino acids. V shed 2 bases and J 4 bases; nucleotides not matched to a gene: 5. The chain's CDR3 is CSARTLAGGGETQYF. In DNA form, the CDR3 reads TGCAGTGCTAGAACGCTAGCGGGAGGGGGAGAGACCCAGTACTTC.

This clonotype came up many times. The chain's CDR3 is CASSYSDRSYEQYF. As DNA, the CDR3 is TGTGCCAGCAGTTACTCTGACCGCTCCTACGAGCAGTACTTC. The J gene is TRBJ2-7, the V gene TRBV6-6; no clear D gene. This CDR3 has 14 residues. Deletions cut 0 bases from V and 0 bases from J, with 6 bases between. Looked up from germline, CDR1 is MNHNY and CDR2 is SVGAGI (reference sequence).

The CDR3 loop is CASSTFSGSTNTGELFF. In DNA form, the CDR3 reads TGTGCCAGCAGTACTTTTAGCGGGAGTACGAACACCGGGGAGCTGTTTTTT. The chain joins TRBV12-3 or TRBV12-4 to TRBJ2-2, with 9 bases aligning to TRBD2. The CDR3 length is 17 residues. V shed 5 bases and J 0 bases; nucleotides not matched to a gene: 7.

In regard to this clonotype: Because the CDR3's place on the DNA is in doubt, the DNA is left out and the CDR3 is given as listed by TCRdb. The V gene is TRBV7-2, the J gene TRBJ2-7; TRBD1, the D gene given by the table, was not confirmed from the DNA. Per the germline V gene, CDR1 is SGHTA and CDR2 is FQGNSA. The CDR3 sequence runs 22 residues, both termini included. The CDR3 region is CASSFYICSARDGGTGGREQYF.

This clonotype has at least ten counts. The chain recombines TRBV27 with TRBJ2-1, with TRBD2 matching over 8 bases. The CDR3 sequence is 15 residues long. CDR1 and CDR2 from the germline V gene are MNHEY and SMNVEV (reference sequence). The trim removed 6 bases at V and 0 bases at J, leaving 4 bases unmatched. CDR3 DNA: TGTGCCAGCAGAACCGGGACTAGCTCCTACAATGAGCAGTTCTTC. It encodes CASRTGTSSYNEQFF.

This clonotype is large (0.1 to 1%) within its sample. The rearrangement uses TRBV20-1 and TRBJ2-7, with a possible D match to TRBD1 (6 bases). Trimming took 3 bases from V and 1 from J, leaving 13 bases between them. The CDR3 has 14 amino acids. The V gene's germline CDR1 is DFQATT and CDR2 SNEGSKA (reference sequence). The CDR3 nucleotides are TGCAGTGCTAGGGGGGCTGGGCTGTCCTACGAGCAGTACTTC. Protein sequence: CSARGAGLSYEQYF.